The 6 T cell receptor beta chains given below trace back to one sample, sequenced in a study of CD8 T cells in ankylosing spondylitis (dated by TCRdb to between 2016 and 2019). The library was made by 5' RACE. The sequencer listed for this sample is Illumina HiSeq 2500. The public reads were quality trimmed at Q25 with fastp and then assembled into clones with MiXCR by TCRdb, keeping productive beta chains. Each entry is one CDR3 protein sequence, shown with its most common DNA and genes. The table for this sample lists around 130,000 distinct CDR3 sequences; 9.3% of them were counted only once. The top ten clones comprise approximately 3.4% of the sample. Input material: blood, either unsorted or a sorted T cell fraction (not recorded which). Every receptor here comes from a male donor with ankylosing spondylitis or in good health (not recorded which).

V usage is TRBV19 and J usage is TRBJ2-2, with a weak D call TRBD1 (6 bases). Germline loops: CDR1 LNHDA, CDR2 SQIVND (reference sequence). V dropped 5 bases and J dropped 6 bases, with 13 bases sitting between them. The CDR3 sequence is 14 residues long. The CDR3 region has the DNA TGTGCCAGTAGTTCCCAGGGGAAGGCCGGGGAGCTGTTTTTT. Its protein is CASSSQGKAGELFF.

This clonotype has at least ten counts. This chain links TRBV11-2 with TRBJ2-1; weak D call: TRBD1 (6 bases). CDR1 and CDR2 (germline): SGHAT, FQNNGV. V lost 7 bases and J lost 6, with 25 bases in between. This CDR3 is 17 amino acids long. CDR3 in DNA: TGTGCCAGCAACCGTGTACTAGGGACAAAGCTAGGCAATGAGCAGTTCTTC. This codes for CASNRVLGTKLGNEQFF.

This clonotype was counted many times. V usage is TRBV4-1 and J usage is TRBJ2-1, with a weak D call TRBD2 (5 bases). Germline V gene lookup returns CDR1 MGHRA and CDR2 YSYEKL. The CDR3 has 14 amino acids. The V and J ends lost 2 bases and 10 bases respectively, with 15 bases between them. CDR3 sequence: CASSQPRRGLEQFF. Here the CDR3 DNA reads TGCGCCAGCAGCCAACCAAGGCGCGGGCTGGAGCAGTTCTTC.

This clonotype was seen repeatedly, ten times or more. The chain is built from TRBV7-9 and TRBJ2-1; no clear D. V lost 5 bases, J lost 7 bases, and 9 bases lay in between. From germline, CDR1 is SEHNR and CDR2 FQNEAQ (reference sequence). This CDR3 is built from 12 residues. CDR3 sequence reads: CASSAIGNEQFF. CDR3 nucleotides: TGTGCCAGCAGCGCCATAGGGAATGAGCAGTTCTTC.

The rearrangement links TRBV7-9 to TRBJ2-1; 12 bases match TRBD2. CDR1 and CDR2 from the germline V gene are SEHNR and FQNEAQ (reference sequence). V trimming: 5 bases; J trimming: 10 bases; junction bases outside the gene matches: 15. The CDR3 spans 17 residues. The CDR3 nucleotides are TGTGCCAGCAGCCCCCTTTATATGGGACTAGCGGGTGTCGAGCAGTTCTTC. It is translated as CASSPLYMGLAGVEQFF.

Comments on this clonotype: An end of the junction does not agree with germline; a read error may underlie this. The V gene is TRBV12-3 or TRBV12-4, the J gene TRBJ2-1; either TRBD1 or TRBD2 may supply D (5 bases each). This CDR3 is 14 amino acids long. Written as DNA, the CDR3 is TGTGCCAGCTGGGACGCCGGACGTTACAATGACCAGTTCTTC. Its protein product is CASWDAGRYNDQFF.